This T cell receptor (beta chain) was obtained from a study of blood T cell repertoires in COVID-19. Whole-study context: Acute-phase and convalescent COVID-19 samples originated in the United States, Italy and Spain. PBMCs, B-cell-depleted T cells, or T cells were the source of the cDNA or gDNA that made up the material.

Germline assignment: CDR1 SGHTA and CDR2 FQGNSA. V was pared by 5 bases and J by 11 bases, with 21 bases between. The CDR3 has 14 residues. This clone has only one observation. Authors' analysis steps: Scientists estimated how many nucleated cells there were by amplifying reference gene primers. Profiling relied on immunoSEQ multiplex PCR, and the TCRdb table lists in-frame clones only, not all of them. From that table come the V and J calls and clone size; the DNA was used to work out D and trimming. The data contain about 120,000 clones, around nine tenths of them seen just once; the ten biggest clones take up around 2.1%.

Specimen: peripheral blood. This TCR came from a woman between 45 and 65 years old with acute or convalescent COVID-19. The V call is TRBV7-2, the J call TRBJ1-2; maybe TRBD1 (5 bases). CDR3 sequence reads: CASSQSPQGHLYTF. CDR3 bases: TGTGCCAGCAGCCAGAGCCCCCAGGGCCACCTGTACACCTTC. Combining the CDR3 with reference TRBV7-2 and TRBJ1-2 gives the whole variable domain GAGVSQSPSNKVTEKGKDVELRCDPISGHTALYWYRQSLGQGLEFLIYFQGNSAPDKSGLPSDRFSAERTGGSVSTLTIQRTQQEDSAVYLCASSQSPQGHLYTFGSGTRLTVV.